The source of this T cell receptor (beta chain) is a study of blood T cell repertoires in COVID-19. Whole-study context: The samples span acute and convalescent COVID-19 from the United States, Italy and Spain.

The method was immunoSEQ multiplex PCR; TCRdb's version includes in-frame clones alone and lacks a portion of them. In the table there are over 70,000 clones, about four fifths of which are singletons. The material sequenced was peripheral blood. The receptor was isolated from an elderly woman with active or convalescent COVID-19.

The CDR3 DNA reads TGTGCCAGCAGTGGGACAGGCTTCGATCAAGAGACCCAGTACTTC. It is translated as CASSGTGFDQETQYF. This sequence joins TRBV28 and TRBJ2-5; 8 bases map to TRBD1. CDR3 size: 15 residues. Germline V gives CDR1 MDHEN, CDR2 SYDVKM. Trimming removed 5 bases from V and 2 bases from J; junction bases left unmatched: 7.